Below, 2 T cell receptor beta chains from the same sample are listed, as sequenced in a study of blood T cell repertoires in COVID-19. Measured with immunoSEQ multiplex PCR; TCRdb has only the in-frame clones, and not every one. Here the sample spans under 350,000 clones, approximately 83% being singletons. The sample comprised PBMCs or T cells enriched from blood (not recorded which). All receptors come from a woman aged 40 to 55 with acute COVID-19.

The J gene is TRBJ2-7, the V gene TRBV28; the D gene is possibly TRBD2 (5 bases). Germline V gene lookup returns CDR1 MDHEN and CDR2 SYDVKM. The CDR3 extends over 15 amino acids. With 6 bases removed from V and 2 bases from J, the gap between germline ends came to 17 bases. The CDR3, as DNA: TGTGCCAGCAGATCCCCCCGGGGAAAAGCCTACGAGCAGTACTTC. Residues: CASRSPRGKAYEQYF.

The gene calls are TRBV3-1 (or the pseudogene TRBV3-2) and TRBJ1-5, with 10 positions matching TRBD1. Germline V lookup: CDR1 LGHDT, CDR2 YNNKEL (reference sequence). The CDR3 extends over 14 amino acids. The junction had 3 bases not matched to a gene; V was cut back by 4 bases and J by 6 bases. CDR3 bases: TGTGCCAGCAGCCTGGGACAGGGGAGTCAGCCCCAGCATTTT. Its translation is CASSLGQGSQPQHF.